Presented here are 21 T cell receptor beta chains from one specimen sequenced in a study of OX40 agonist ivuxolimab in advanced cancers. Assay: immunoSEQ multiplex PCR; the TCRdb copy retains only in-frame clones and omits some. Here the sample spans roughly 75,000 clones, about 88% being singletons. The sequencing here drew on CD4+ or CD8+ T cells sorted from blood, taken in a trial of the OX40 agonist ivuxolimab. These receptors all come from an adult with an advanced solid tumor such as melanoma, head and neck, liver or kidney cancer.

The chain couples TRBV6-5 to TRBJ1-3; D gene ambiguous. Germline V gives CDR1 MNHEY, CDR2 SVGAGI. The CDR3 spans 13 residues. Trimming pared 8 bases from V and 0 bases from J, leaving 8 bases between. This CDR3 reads CASVEASGNTIYF. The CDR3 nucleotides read TGTGCCAGCGTCGAAGCCTCTGGAAACACCATATATTTT.

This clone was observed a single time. The CDR3 here is CASSLDRGVYGYTF. The CDR3 nucleotides are TGTGCCAGCAGCTTGGACAGGGGGGTGTATGGCTACACCTTC. V usage is TRBV5-5 and J usage is TRBJ1-2; 8 nucleotides align to TRBD1. The CDR3 runs to 14 residues. Germline values: CDR1 SGHKS, CDR2 YYEKEE (reference sequence). J was trimmed by 5 bases and V by 0 bases; bases with no gene match: 3.

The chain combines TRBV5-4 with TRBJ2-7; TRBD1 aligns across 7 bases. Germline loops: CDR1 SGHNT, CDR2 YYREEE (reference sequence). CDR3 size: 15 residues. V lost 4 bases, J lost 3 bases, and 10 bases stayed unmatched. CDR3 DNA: TGTGCCAGCAGCGAGGGACAGTCCTTGAGCTACGAGCAGTACTTC. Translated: CASSEGQSLSYEQYF. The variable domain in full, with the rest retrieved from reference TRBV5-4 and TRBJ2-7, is ETGVTQSPTHLIKTRGQQVTLRCSSQSGHNTVSWYQQALGQGPQFIFQYYREEENGRGNFPPRFSGLQFPNYSSELNVNALELDDSALYLCASSEGQSLSYEQYFGPGTRLTVT.

CDR3: CASRGPGEYEQYF. CDR3 bases: TGTGCCAGCCGAGGGCCGGGGGAGTACGAGCAGTACTTC. The chain employs TRBV7-2 and TRBJ2-7, with a possible D match to TRBD2 (6 bases). Trimming took 8 bases from V and 4 from J, leaving 15 bases between them. The CDR3 consists of 13 residues. Germline CDR1 and CDR2: SGHTA and FQGNSA.

CDR3 amino acids: CASSLFSRVNTEAFF. Written as DNA, the CDR3 is TGTGCCAGCAGTTTATTTTCCAGGGTGAACACTGAAGCTTTCTTT. This chain links TRBV27 with TRBJ1-1, with a weak D call TRBD1 (5 bases). Trimming took 1 base from V and 0 from J, leaving 9 bases between them. This CDR3 region has 15 residues. Germline lookup yields CDR1 MNHEY and CDR2 SMNVEV (reference sequence).

The CDR3 reads CASAEGGIQETQYF. CDR3 coding DNA: TGTGCCAGCGCCGAAGGAGGTATTCAAGAGACCCAGTACTTC. The chain links TRBV2 to TRBJ2-5; tentatively, D is TRBD2 (5 bases). Germline CDR1 and CDR2: SNHLY and FYNNEI. The CDR3 has 14 residues. Between the trimmed V and J ends, which lost 8 bases and 2 bases, there was a span of 15 bases.

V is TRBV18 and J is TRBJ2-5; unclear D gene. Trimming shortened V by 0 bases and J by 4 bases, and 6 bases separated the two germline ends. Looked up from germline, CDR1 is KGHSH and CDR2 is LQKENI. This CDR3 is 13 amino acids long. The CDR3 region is CASSPPDPETQYF. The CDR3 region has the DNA TGTGCCAGCTCACCACCGGACCCAGAGACCCAGTACTTC.

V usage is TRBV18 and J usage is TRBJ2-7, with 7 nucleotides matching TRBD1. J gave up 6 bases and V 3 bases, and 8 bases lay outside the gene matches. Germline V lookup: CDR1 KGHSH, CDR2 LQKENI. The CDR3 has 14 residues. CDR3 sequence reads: CASSPTDRDGEQYF. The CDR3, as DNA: TGTGCCAGCTCACCTACCGACAGGGATGGCGAGCAGTACTTC.

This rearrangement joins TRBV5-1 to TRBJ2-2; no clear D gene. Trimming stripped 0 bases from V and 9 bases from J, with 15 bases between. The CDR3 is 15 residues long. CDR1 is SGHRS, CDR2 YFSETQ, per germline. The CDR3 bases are TGCGCCAGCAGCTTGGGCGGTCGTGGTATGAGGGAGCTGTTTTTT. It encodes CASSLGGRGMRELFF.

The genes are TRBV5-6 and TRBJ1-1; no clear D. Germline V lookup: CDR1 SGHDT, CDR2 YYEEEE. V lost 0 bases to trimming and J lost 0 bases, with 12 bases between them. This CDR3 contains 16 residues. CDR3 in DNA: TGTGCCAGCAGCTTGGGGGTTCCGGGTATGAACACTGAAGCTTTCTTT. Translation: CASSLGVPGMNTEAFF. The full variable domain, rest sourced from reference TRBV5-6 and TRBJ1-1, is DAGVTQSPTHLIKTRGQQVTLRCSPKSGHDTVSWYQQALGQGPQFIFQYYEEEERQRGNFPDRFSGHQFPNYSSELNVNALLLGDSALYLCASSLGVPGMNTEAFFGQGTRLTVV.

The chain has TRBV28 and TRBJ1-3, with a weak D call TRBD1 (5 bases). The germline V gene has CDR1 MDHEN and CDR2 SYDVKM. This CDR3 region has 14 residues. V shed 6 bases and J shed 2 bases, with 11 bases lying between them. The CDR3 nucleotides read TGTGCCAGCAGAGTAACGGGGGCTGGAAACACCATATATTTT. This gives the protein CASRVTGAGNTIYF.

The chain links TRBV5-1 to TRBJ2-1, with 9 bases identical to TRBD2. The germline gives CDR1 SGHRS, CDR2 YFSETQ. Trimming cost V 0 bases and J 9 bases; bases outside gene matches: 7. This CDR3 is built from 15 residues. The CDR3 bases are TGCGCCAGCAGCTTGGCCCTAGCGGGAAACTTTGAGCAGTTCTTC. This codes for CASSLALAGNFEQFF.

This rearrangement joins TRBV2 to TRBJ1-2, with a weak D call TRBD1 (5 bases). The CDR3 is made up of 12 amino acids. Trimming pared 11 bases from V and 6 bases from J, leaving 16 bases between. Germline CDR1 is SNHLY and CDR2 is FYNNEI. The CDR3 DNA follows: TGTGCCGCCACGGGGGACGTCGATGGCTACACCTTC. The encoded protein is CAATGDVDGYTF.

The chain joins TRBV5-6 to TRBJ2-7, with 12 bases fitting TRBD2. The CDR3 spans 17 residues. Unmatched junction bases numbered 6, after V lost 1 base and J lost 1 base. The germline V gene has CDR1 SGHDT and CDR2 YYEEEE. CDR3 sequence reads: CASSLSRLAGVSYEQYF. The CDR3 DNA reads TGTGCCAGCAGCTTGTCTCGACTAGCGGGGGTTTCCTACGAGCAGTACTTC.

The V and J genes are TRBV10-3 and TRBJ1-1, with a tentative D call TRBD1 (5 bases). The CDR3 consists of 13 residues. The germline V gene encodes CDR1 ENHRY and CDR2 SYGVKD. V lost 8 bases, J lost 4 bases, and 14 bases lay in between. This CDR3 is CAIGAPQGTEAFF. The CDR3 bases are TGTGCCATCGGGGCCCCGCAGGGCACTGAAGCTTTCTTT.

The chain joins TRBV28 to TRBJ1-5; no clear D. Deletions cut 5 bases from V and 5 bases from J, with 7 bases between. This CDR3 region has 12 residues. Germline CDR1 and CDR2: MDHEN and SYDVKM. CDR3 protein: CASSQRDQPQHF. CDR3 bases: TGTGCCAGCAGTCAGAGGGATCAGCCCCAGCATTTT.

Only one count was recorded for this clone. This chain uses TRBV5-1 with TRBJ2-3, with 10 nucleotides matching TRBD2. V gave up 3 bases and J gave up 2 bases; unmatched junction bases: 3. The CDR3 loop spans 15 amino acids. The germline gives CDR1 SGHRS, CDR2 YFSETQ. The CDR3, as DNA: TGCGCCAGCAGCTCACTAGCGGGGTCCACAGATACGCAGTATTTT. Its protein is CASSSLAGSTDTQYF.

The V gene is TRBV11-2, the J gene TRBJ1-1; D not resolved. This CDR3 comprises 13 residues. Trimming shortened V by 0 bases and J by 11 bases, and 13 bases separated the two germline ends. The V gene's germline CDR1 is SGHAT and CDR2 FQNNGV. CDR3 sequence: CASSLDEGRMAFF. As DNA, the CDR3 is TGTGCCAGCAGCTTAGATGAGGGCAGGATGGCTTTCTTT.

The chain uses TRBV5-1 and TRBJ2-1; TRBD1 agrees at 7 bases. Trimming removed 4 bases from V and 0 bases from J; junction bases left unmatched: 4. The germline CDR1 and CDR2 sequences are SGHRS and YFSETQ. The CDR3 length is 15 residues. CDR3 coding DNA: TGCGCCAGCAGCACAGGGGCCAGCTCCTACAATGAGCAGTTCTTC. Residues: CASSTGASSYNEQFF.

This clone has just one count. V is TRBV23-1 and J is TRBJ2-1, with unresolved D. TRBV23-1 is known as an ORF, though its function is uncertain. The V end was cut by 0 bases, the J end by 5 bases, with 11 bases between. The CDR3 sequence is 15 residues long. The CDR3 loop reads CASSQSEPFNNEQFF. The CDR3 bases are TGCGCCAGCAGTCAATCAGAGCCATTTAACAATGAGCAGTTCTTC.

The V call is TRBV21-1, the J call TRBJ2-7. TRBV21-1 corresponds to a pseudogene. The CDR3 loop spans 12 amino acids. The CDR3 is CASSKAGYEQYF. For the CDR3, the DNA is TGTGCCAGCAGCAAAGCAGGCTACGAGCAGTACTTC.